These T cell receptor beta chains were read from a single sample in a study of cytomegalovirus exposure and HLA in healthy donors. The table came from immunoSEQ multiplex PCR; TCRdb's copy has only in-frame clones and leaves some out. The sample holds about 160,000 clones; approximately 80% are singletons and the top ten take under 1.5%. Sequenced material: PBMCs. Every receptor here comes from a man aged 30 to 45 in good health and CMV-seronegative. CDR3s include the opening cysteine and the closing phenylalanine or tryptophan. D genes are given only for firm matches. The size of a clone is reported for some rows only, either as once, few or many, or as a class for expanded clones.

cdr3_nt: TGCGCCAGCAGCCAAGATCCCTACCGGGACAGGTCTTCCTACGAGCAGTACTTC; cdr3_aa: CASSQDPYRDRSSYEQYF; v_call: TRBV4-1; d_call: TRBD1; clone_size: few; j_call: TRBJ2-7
cdr3_nt: TGTGCCAGCAGCTTGGGTTTATCGGTGGAGCAGTACTTC; cdr3_aa: CASSLGLSVEQYF; v_call: TRBV5-6; d_call: -; clone_size: -; j_call: TRBJ2-7
cdr3_nt: TGCGCCAGCAGCTTAGCACTTGGTTCGGTGTACGAGCAGTACTTC; cdr3_aa: CASSLALGSVYEQYF; v_call: TRBV4-1; d_call: -; clone_size: few; j_call: TRBJ2-7
cdr3_nt: TGTGCCTGGAGTGTGGAGCATAGCAATCAGCCCCAGCATTTT; cdr3_aa: CAWSVEHSNQPQHF; v_call: TRBV30; d_call: -; clone_size: -; j_call: TRBJ1-5
cdr3_nt: TGTGCCAGCAGTTTATCTCCGGACAGGCGCCACGAGCAGTACTTC; cdr3_aa: CASSLSPDRRHEQYF; v_call: TRBV27; d_call: TRBD1; clone_size: -; j_call: TRBJ2-7
cdr3_nt: TGTGCCAGCAGAAGACAGGTTAGCTCCTATAATTCACCCCTCCACTTT; cdr3_aa: CASRRQVSSYNSPLHF; v_call: TRBV27; d_call: -; clone_size: few; j_call: TRBJ1-6
cdr3_nt: TGTGCCAGCAGCCAGGGACAGTTAAGAGATTACGAGCAGTACTTC; cdr3_aa: CASSQGQLRDYEQYF; v_call: TRBV5-4; d_call: TRBD1; clone_size: -; j_call: TRBJ2-7
cdr3_nt: TGTGCCAGTAGGGGGCAGGGGCTTGAAAAACTGTTTTTT; cdr3_aa: CASRGQGLEKLFF; v_call: TRBV19; d_call: -; clone_size: -; j_call: TRBJ1-4
cdr3_nt: TGTGCCAGCACAAGACTGGGAGGCGACAATGAGCAGTTCTTC; cdr3_aa: CASTRLGGDNEQFF; v_call: TRBV6-6; d_call: -; clone_size: -; j_call: TRBJ2-1
cdr3_nt: TGTGCCAGCAGCGTATGGTCTAGCGGGGGGGGAGGAGAGTCGCAGTATTTT; cdr3_aa: CASSVWSSGGGGESQYF; v_call: TRBV9; d_call: TRBD2; clone_size: once; j_call: TRBJ2-3
cdr3_nt: TGTGCCAGCAGCTCACAAAGGGCGGGAGGGCCCAGTGAGCAGTTCTTC; cdr3_aa: CASSSQRAGGPSEQFF; v_call: TRBV7-2; d_call: TRBD2; clone_size: -; j_call: TRBJ2-1
cdr3_nt: TGTGCCAGCAGTTTAGGTATCCGCGGGAACACTGAAGCTTTCTTT; cdr3_aa: CASSLGIRGNTEAFF; v_call: TRBV27; d_call: -; clone_size: -; j_call: TRBJ1-1
cdr3_nt: TGTGCCAGCAGCGCCCCGGGGGAATATGGCTACACCTTC; cdr3_aa: CASSAPGEYGYTF; v_call: TRBV9; d_call: -; clone_size: -; j_call: TRBJ1-2
cdr3_nt: TGCGCCAGCAGCTTGACAGGGTCGGAGACCCAGTACTTC; cdr3_aa: CASSLTGSETQYF; v_call: TRBV5-1; d_call: -; clone_size: -; j_call: TRBJ2-5
cdr3_nt: TGTGCCAGCAGCTCTCCACGTAGCTCCTACAATGAGCAGTTCTTC; cdr3_aa: CASSSPRSSYNEQFF; v_call: TRBV5-4; d_call: -; clone_size: -; j_call: TRBJ2-1